The rows below give T cell receptor beta chains drawn from one sample of a study of blood T cell repertoires in COVID-19. The repertoire was sequenced with immunoSEQ multiplex PCR; TCRdb's copy has only in-frame clones and lacks some. The sample yields some 80,000 clones, about 85% seen once. Sequenced sample: peripheral blood. The receptor source for this set is a man aged 60 to 69 with COVID-19, enrolled during active disease. The CDR3 runs from the conserved cysteine through the conserved F or W. A D gene is named only where the DNA matches it firmly. The size field is filled for only some rows; it gives once, few, many or a size class.

TRBD2	13	TRBJ2-5	NA	TRBV27	CASSPTAAGAQYF	TGTGCCAGCAGTCCGACAGCTGCGGGGGCCCAGTACTTC
NA	15	TRBJ1-1	NA	TRBV24-1	CATASLGEGNTEAFF	TGTGCCACCGCTTCACTGGGCGAGGGGAACACTGAAGCTTTCTTT
NA	15	TRBJ1-2	NA	TRBV3-1/TRBV3-2	CASSQSGGLNYGYTF	TGTGCCAGCAGCCAAAGCGGGGGGCTAAACTATGGCTACACCTTC
NA	14	TRBJ1-3	NA	TRBV6-5	CASSPFSSGNTIYF	TGTGCCAGCAGTCCCTTTTCTTCTGGAAACACCATATATTTT
NA	14	TRBJ1-1	NA	TRBV3-1/TRBV3-2	CASSQAGAYTEAFF	TGTGCCAGCAGCCAGGCAGGGGCATACACTGAAGCTTTCTTT
TRBD1	13	TRBJ1-5	NA	TRBV10-3	CAGSTGSNQPQHF	TGTGCCGGGTCGACAGGGAGCAATCAGCCCCAGCATTTT
NA	14	TRBJ1-4	NA	TRBV19	CASSAGGLDEKLFF	TGTGCCAGTTCCGCCGGGGGGTTAGATGAAAAACTGTTTTTT
NA	14	TRBJ1-6	NA	TRBV10-3	CAIGREEPSKPLHF	TGTGCCATCGGGCGGGAGGAGCCTTCGAAACCCCTCCACTTT
TRBD2	15	TRBJ2-7	once	TRBV28	CATSSSGGGSYEQYF	TGTGCCACCAGTTCTAGCGGGGGGGGATCCTACGAGCAGTACTTC
NA	15	TRBJ2-3	few	TRBV24-1	CATSDFGGTADTQYF	TGTGCCACCAGTGATTTTGGCGGGACCGCGGATACGCAGTATTTT
TRBD1	17	TRBJ1-3	NA	TRBV7-2	CASSQTSGTDSGNTIYF	TGTGCCAGCAGCCAAACTTCTGGGACAGACTCTGGAAACACCATATATTTT
NA	15	TRBJ1-2	NA	TRBV27	CASSPPGSKNYGYTF	TGTGCCAGCAGCCCTCCGGGGAGCAAGAACTATGGCTACACCTTC
NA	12	TRBJ2-3	NA	TRBV5-4	CASSSYRDTQYF	TGTGCCAGCAGCTCTTATCGAGATACGCAGTATTTT
TRBD2	15	TRBJ2-1	NA	TRBV28	CASSLTSGGNNEQFF	TGTGCCAGCAGTTTGACTAGCGGGGGTAACAATGAGCAGTTCTTC